Below, one T cell receptor beta chain is given with its context. Its cognate antigen has yet to be identified. Per-nucleotide qualities are absent, and no much larger clonotype sits a single base away. The CDR3, cysteine through phenylalanine, is 16 amino acids long. Here the CDR3 DNA is all that survives: 48 bases in frame from base 1. Based on the germline V gene, the CDR1 and CDR2 sequences are MNHNS and SASEGT. The germline ends are 16 bases apart after V is trimmed by 4 bases and J by 6 bases. The trial excluded patients who had a history of autoimmune disease or were on systemic immunosuppression. In every dose cohort, peripheral blood was drawn for TCR sequencing at baseline, cycle 4 day 1, and cycle 7 day 1. Samples were obtained from an open-label, multicenter, first-in-human phase I dose-escalation trial of ivuxolimab. Adults with locally advanced or metastatic melanoma, renal cell, hepatocellular, or head and neck squamous cell carcinoma were enrolled in the trial. Before TCR sequencing, CD4+ T cells and CD8+ T cells from peripheral blood were sorted into separate populations.

This entry is derived from a study of OX40 agonist ivuxolimab in advanced cancers. For the wider study: Ivuxolimab was a fully human IgG2 agonistic monoclonal antibody targeting the costimulatory receptor OX40 (CD134). Intravenous ivuxolimab was administered to patients every 2 weeks at six dose levels: 0.01, 0.1, 0.3, 1.5, 3 and 10 mg/kg. Of the approximately 50 patients in dose escalation, about 20 had hepatocellular carcinoma, approximately 15 had melanoma, 9 had renal cell carcinoma and 9 had head and neck cancer. A male proportion of around 80% and a mean age of 60 years, ranging from roughly 20 to 80, were recorded for the dose-escalation cohort. Prior anti-PD-1, anti-PD-L1 or anti-CTLA-4 therapy was permitted, and approximately 39% of dose-escalation patients had received checkpoint inhibitors. Three dose-escalation patients achieved partial responses, one with hepatocellular carcinoma and two with cutaneous melanoma. Peripheral TCRbeta sequencing aimed to test whether ivuxolimab altered TCR sequence diversity and caused clonal T-cell expansion. The paper describes the monotherapy dose-escalation part (N of about 57 patients) of the phase I trial of ivuxolimab.

For sequencing of the TCRbeta CDR3 region, genomic DNA was extracted from the sorted cells. The immunoSEQ Assay was used to sequence the TCRbeta CDR3 regions. In TCRdb, the immuneACCESS table is reduced to in-frame sequences with V and J assigned. These tables do not hold every clone; where another copy was compared, an unresolved V gene accounts for under half, and the others remain unexplained. The sample includes tens of thousands of clones, with more than 75% observed a single time. Just under 35% of the sample is held by the ten biggest clonotypes. The paper's findings and limits, for the study overall: In the 0.1-3.0 mg/kg groups, partial responders had among the lowest normalized peripheral clonal expansion, particularly in CD8+ T cells. After ivuxolimab, more expanded clones were found on average in CD8+ T cells than in CD4+ T cells. Low levels of normalized T-cell clonal expansion were also shown by some nonresponding patients. Antigen specificity was not determined for the clonally expanded peripheral T cells. At doses from 0.1 to 3.0 mg/kg, clonal expansion was seen in both CD4+ and CD8+ blood T cells between baseline and week 6.

Rearrangement joined TRBV6-1 to TRBJ1-6, with TRBD1 tentatively as D gene (6 bases match). The specimen was CD4+ or CD8+ T cells sorted from blood, collected in a trial of the OX40 agonist ivuxolimab. This TCR derives from an adult with an advanced solid tumor such as melanoma, head and neck, liver or kidney cancer. The CDR3 reads as follows: CASSVPRQAINSPLHF. The DNA sequence is TGTGCCAGCAGTGTTCCCCGACAGGCCATTAATTCACCCCTCCACTTT.